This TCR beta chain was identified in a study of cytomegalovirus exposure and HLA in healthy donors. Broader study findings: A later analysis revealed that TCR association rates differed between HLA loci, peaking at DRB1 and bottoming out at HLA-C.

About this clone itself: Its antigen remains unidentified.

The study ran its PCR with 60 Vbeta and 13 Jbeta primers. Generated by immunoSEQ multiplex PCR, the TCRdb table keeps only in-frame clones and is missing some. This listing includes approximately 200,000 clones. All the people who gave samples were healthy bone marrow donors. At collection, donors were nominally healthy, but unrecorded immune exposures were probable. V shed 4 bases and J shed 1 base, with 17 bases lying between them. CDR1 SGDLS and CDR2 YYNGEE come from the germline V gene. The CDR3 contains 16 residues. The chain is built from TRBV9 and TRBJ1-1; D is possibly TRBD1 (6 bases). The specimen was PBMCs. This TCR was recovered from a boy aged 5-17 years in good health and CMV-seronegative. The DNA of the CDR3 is TGTGCCAGCAGCACGCAGACAGGACCCAAGAACACTGAAGCTTTCTTT. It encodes CASSTQTGPKNTEAFF.